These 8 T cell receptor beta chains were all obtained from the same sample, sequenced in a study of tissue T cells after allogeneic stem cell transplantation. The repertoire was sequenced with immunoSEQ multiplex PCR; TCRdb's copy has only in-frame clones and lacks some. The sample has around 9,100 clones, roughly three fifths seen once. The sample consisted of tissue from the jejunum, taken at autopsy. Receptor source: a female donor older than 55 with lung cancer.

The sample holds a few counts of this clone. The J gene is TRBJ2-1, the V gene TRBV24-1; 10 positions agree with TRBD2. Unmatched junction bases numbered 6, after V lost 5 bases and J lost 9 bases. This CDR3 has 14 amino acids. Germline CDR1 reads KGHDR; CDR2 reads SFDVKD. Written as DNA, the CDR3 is TGTGCCACCAGTGTCCAAAGCGGGAGGGCTGAGCAGTTCTTC. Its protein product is CATSVQSGRAEQFF.

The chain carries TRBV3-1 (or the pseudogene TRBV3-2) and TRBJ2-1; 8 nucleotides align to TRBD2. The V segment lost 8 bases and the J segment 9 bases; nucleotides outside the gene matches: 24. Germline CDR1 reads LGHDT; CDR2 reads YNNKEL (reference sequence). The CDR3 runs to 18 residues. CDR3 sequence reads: CASAKGQGTAGVVGEQFF. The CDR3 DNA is TGTGCCAGCGCAAAAGGACAAGGCACAGCGGGAGTAGTCGGTGAGCAGTTCTTC.

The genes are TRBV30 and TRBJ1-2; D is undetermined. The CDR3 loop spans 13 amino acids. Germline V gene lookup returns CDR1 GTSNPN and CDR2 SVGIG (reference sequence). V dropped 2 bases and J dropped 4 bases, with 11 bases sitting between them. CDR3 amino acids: CAWSREYLYGYTF. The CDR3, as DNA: TGTGCCTGGAGTCGAGAGTATCTCTATGGCTACACCTTC.

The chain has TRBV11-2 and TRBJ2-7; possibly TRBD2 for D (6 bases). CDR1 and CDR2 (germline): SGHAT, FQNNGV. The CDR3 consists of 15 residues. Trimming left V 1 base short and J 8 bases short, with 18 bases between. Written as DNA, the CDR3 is TGTGCCAGCAGCTTAGGGCGATCGGGAGTCATCAAGCAGTACTTC. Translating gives CASSLGRSGVIKQYF.

CDR3 coding DNA: TGCGCCAGCAGCGGCCCGGACGGGTTACTAACAGAGACCCAGTACTTC. As protein: CASSGPDGLLTETQYF. The rearrangement uses TRBV5-1 and TRBJ2-5; D call uncertain. Germline-derived CDR1 and CDR2 are SGHRS and YFSETQ. This CDR3 contains 16 residues. Trimming left V 4 bases short and J 4 bases short, with 20 bases between.

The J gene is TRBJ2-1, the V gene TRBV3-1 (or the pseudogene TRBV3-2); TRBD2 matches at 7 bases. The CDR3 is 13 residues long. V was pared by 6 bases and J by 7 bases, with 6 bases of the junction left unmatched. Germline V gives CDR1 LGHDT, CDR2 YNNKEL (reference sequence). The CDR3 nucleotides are TGTGCCAGCAGGGCGAGACTAGCAAATGAGCAGTTCTTC. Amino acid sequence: CASRARLANEQFF.

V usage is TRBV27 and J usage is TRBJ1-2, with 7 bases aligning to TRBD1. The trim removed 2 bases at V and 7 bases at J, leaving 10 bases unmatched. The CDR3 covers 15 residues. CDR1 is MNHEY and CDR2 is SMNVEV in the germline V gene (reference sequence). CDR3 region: CASSLKGGDLRGYTF. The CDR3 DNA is TGTGCCAGCAGTTTAAAAGGGGGCGATTTGCGTGGCTACACCTTC.

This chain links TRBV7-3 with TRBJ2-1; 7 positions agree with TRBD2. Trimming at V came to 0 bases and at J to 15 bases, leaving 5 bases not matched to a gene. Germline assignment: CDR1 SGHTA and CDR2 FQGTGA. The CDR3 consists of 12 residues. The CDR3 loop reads CASSLTGGLLFF. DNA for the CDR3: TGTGCCAGCAGCTTAACGGGAGGGTTGCTGTTCTTC. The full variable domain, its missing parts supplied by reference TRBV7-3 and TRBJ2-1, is GAGVSQTPSNKVTEKGKYVELRCDPISGHTALYWYRQSLGQGPEFLIYFQGTGAADDSGLPNDRFFAVRPEGSVSTLKIQRTERGDSAVYLCASSLTGGLLFFGPGTRLTVL.